This note documents a single T cell receptor (beta chain) sequence. This record comes from a study of blood T cell repertoires in COVID-19. Study at large: The United States, Italy and Spain provided the acute and convalescent COVID-19 samples. Nucleic acid was either cDNA or gDNA, and it came from T cells, B-cell-depleted T cells, or PBMCs.

The authors' processing: Researchers report that nucleated cell counts were estimated from reference gene primer amplification. TCRdb's table, derived via immunoSEQ multiplex PCR, lists solely in-frame clones and lacks some. From that table come the V and J calls and clone size; the DNA was used to work out D and trimming. The top ten clones hold 13% of a sample with about 33,000 clones, roughly 88% of them seen once. The sample consisted of peripheral blood. The source of this sequence is a human donor in a cohort sampled during active COVID-19.

DNA of the CDR3: TGCGCCAGCAGCTTGACGGGACACCTCACAGATACGCAGTATTTT. This sequence encodes CASSLTGHLTDTQYF. The chain has TRBV5-1 and TRBJ2-3; possible D gene TRBD1, 6 bases. This CDR3 has 15 amino acids. The germline CDR1 and CDR2 sequences are SGHRS and YFSETQ. The V gene lost 1 base and the J gene lost 2 bases, with 11 bases spanning the gap.